This TCR beta chain was recorded in a study of cytomegalovirus exposure and HLA in healthy donors. Study details: It was reported in a later analysis that the 120 or so validation repertoires used the same platform as the 666 first-cohort repertoires. Study-wide results and caveats: Diagnosis of cytomegalovirus status made by the classifier reportedly showed high specificity and sensitivity.

TCRdb's table, derived via immunoSEQ multiplex PCR, lists solely in-frame clones and lacks some. The sample contains some 45,000 clones, 90% to 95% of which appear only once. Of note for this clone: Its antigen remains unknown.

The donors formed part of the 120-subject validation cohort, distinct from the roughly 700-subject first cohort. The sequenced sample consisted of PBMCs. This TCR derives from a woman in her late teens or twenties in good health and CMV-seropositive.

The CDR3 region has the DNA TGTGCCAGCAGATCTTGGACAGTCCCTGGAGGCTCCTACAATGAGCAGTTCTTC. This sequence encodes CASRSWTVPGGSYNEQFF. V and J are TRBV27 and TRBJ2-1; a possible D gene is TRBD1 (6 bases). This CDR3 is 18 amino acids long. Germline loops: CDR1 MNHEY, CDR2 SMNVEV (reference sequence). The ends were cut back, 6 bases at V and 0 bases at J, with 21 bases in the middle.